One and the same sample provided the 4 T cell receptor beta chains below, sequenced in a study of cytomegalovirus exposure and HLA in healthy donors. The PCR employed 60 Vbeta primers together with 13 Jbeta primers. TCRdb's copy holds only in-frame clones and misses some; the assay was immunoSEQ multiplex PCR. The sample lists 150,000 to 180,000 clones, over 60% seen once, with under 4.5% in the top ten. Sequencing used PBMCs. These receptors all stem from a middle-aged woman in good health and CMV-seronegative.

The CDR3 region is CASSLGQGGEQYF. Written as DNA, the CDR3 is TGCGCCAGCAGCTTGGGACAGGGTGGCGAGCAGTACTTC. The gene calls are TRBV5-1 and TRBJ2-7; 7 bases are shared with TRBD1. Trimming cost V 0 bases and J 6 bases; bases outside gene matches: 3. Germline V gives CDR1 SGHRS, CDR2 YFSETQ. The CDR3 sequence is 13 residues long. The variable domain in full, with the rest retrieved from reference TRBV5-1 and TRBJ2-7, is KAGVTQTPRYLIKTRGQQVTLSCSPISGHRSVSWYQQTPGQGLQFLFEYFSETQRNKGNFPGRFSGRQFSNSRSEMNVSTLELGDSALYLCASSLGQGGEQYFGPGTRLTVT.

V is TRBV7-9 and J is TRBJ2-2, with 7 bases lining up with TRBD1. The J segment lost 10 bases and the V segment lost 8 bases, leaving 13 bases of the junction unmatched. CDR1 is SEHNR, CDR2 FQNEAQ, per germline (reference sequence). The CDR3 contains 14 residues. CDR3 sequence reads: CASVAGTASLELFF. CDR3 DNA sequence: TGTGCCAGCGTTGCCGGGACAGCGAGCCTGGAGCTGTTTTTT.

This clone was observed a few times. This sequence joins TRBV28 and TRBJ1-6; D remains ambiguous. The V gene lost 2 bases and the J gene lost 0 bases, with 11 bases spanning the gap. Germline V CDR1 and CDR2: MDHEN, SYDVKM. This CDR3 is built from 17 residues. Written as DNA, the CDR3 is TGTGCCAGCAGTTTACCCCCCCACAGCTCCTATAATTCACCCCTCCACTTT. Translated: CASSLPPHSSYNSPLHF.

Notes on this clone: This CDR3 is also generated by other DNA sequences in the sample. The chain has TRBV6-6 and TRBJ1-1, with 9 positions matching TRBD1. Germline V gives CDR1 MNHNY, CDR2 SVGAGI (reference sequence). V trimming: 6 bases; J trimming: 4 bases; junction bases outside the gene matches: 3. This CDR3 spans 13 amino acids. The CDR3 DNA reads as TGTGCCAGCAGCAGACAGGGGGGCACTGAAGCTTTCTTT. Translating gives CASSRQGGTEAFF.